The table lists the clone carrying this T cell receptor beta chain with many counts. Ophthalmopathy cases met thresholds of Clinical Activity Score at least 3, NOSPECS grade at least 4 and duration under 3 months. The entry originates in a study of T cells in Graves' hyperthyroidism and ophthalmopathy. Study-level information: Peripheral blood was drawn at first diagnosis, prior to all treatment.

The CDR3 is made up of 15 amino acids. In germline, CDR1 is SQVTM, CDR2 ANQGSEA. Unmatched junction bases numbered 14, after V lost 7 bases and J lost 2 bases. RNA transcripts yielded amplified TCR beta CDR3 regions. The HTBI primer set was used in a first-round RT-PCR of the TCR CDR3. Each CDR3 protein is one row after TCRdb ran MiXCR on the multiplex PCR reads. The sample has about 640,000 distinct CDR3 sequences; roughly 20% are singletons. The TCR originated in a young man with Graves' ophthalmopathy. The sequencing input was blood. The gene calls are TRBV29-1 and TRBJ2-7; 7 nucleotides agree with TRBD1. The CDR3 bases are TGCAGCGCCACGGAGCAGACAGGGAAGCCCTACGAGCAGTACTTC. It specifies CSATEQTGKPYEQYF.